These 9 T cell receptor beta chains were all obtained from the same sample, sequenced in a study of monozygotic twins with inflammatory bowel disease. From its re-call of the 5' RACE reads, TCRdb lists each CDR3 protein once, without DNA. The sample is made up of 150,000 to 200,000 distinct CDR3 sequences, and the top ten hold about 7.4% of it. Input material: blood. The receptor source for this set is a human donor with ulcerative colitis or Crohn's disease, or a healthy co-twin of an affected twin (not recorded which).

V gene TRBV20-1 combines with J gene TRBJ2-7. The length of the CDR3 is 12 residues. Germline loops: CDR1 DFQATT, CDR2 SNEGSKA (reference sequence). This CDR3 reads CSAATGPYEQYF.

The J gene is TRBJ2-7, the V gene TRBV10-3; TCRdb reports TRBD1, a call that lacks DNA to check it against. Per the germline V gene, CDR1 is ENHRY and CDR2 is SYGVKD. This CDR3 comprises 14 residues. CDR3 amino acids: CAISESRTGYEQYF.

The chain combines TRBV30 with TRBJ2-1; TCRdb names TRBD1, which stays unverified in the absence of DNA. This CDR3 contains 15 residues. Germline V lookup: CDR1 GTSNPN, CDR2 SVGIG (reference sequence). CDR3: CAWSNLGASYNEQFF.

The V gene is TRBV7-2, the J gene TRBJ2-2. The CDR3 runs 15 residues. Germline V gene lookup returns CDR1 SGHTA and CDR2 FQGNSA. The CDR3 sequence: CASSLMNANTGELFF. The full variable domain, completed using reference TRBV7-2 and TRBJ2-2, is GAGVSQSPSNKVTEKGKDVELRCDPISGHTALYWYRQSLGQGLEFLIYFQGNSAPDKSGLPSDRFSAERTGGSVSTLTIQRTQQEDSAVYLCASSLMNANTGELFFGEGSRLTVL.

The J gene is TRBJ1-2, the V gene TRBV20-1; without DNA, the TCRdb call of TRBD1 cannot be checked. Germline V CDR1 and CDR2: DFQATT, SNEGSKA (reference sequence). The CDR3 has 13 residues. CDR3 residues: CSARQGTAYGYTF.

This chain uses TRBV6-5 with TRBJ2-5; without DNA, the TCRdb call of TRBD1 cannot be checked. This CDR3 spans 18 amino acids. In germline, CDR1 is MNHEY, CDR2 SVGAGI. CDR3 sequence: CASSLQLSGGPTQETQYF.

The chain combines TRBV5-1 with TRBJ2-7; without DNA, the TCRdb call of TRBD1 cannot be checked. Germline CDR1 and CDR2: SGHRS and YFSETQ. The CDR3 contains 18 residues. The CDR3 sequence: CASSLYRRRGGGSYEQYF. Full variable domain (missing parts from reference TRBV5-1 and TRBJ2-7): KAGVTQTPRYLIKTRGQQVTLSCSPISGHRSVSWYQQTPGQGLQFLFEYFSETQRNKGNFPGRFSGRQFSNSRSEMNVSTLELGDSALYLCASSLYRRRGGGSYEQYFGPGTRLTVT.

The chain couples TRBV5-6 to TRBJ2-1. Germline-derived CDR1 and CDR2 are SGHDT and YYEEEE. The CDR3 contains 11 residues. CDR3 loop: CASSRHTEQFF.

The V gene is TRBV27, the J gene TRBJ2-3; the D gene TCRdb calls, TRBD2, cannot be checked with no DNA. This CDR3 region has 19 residues. Germline V gene lookup returns CDR1 MNHEY and CDR2 SMNVEV (reference sequence). The CDR3 reads CASKGGLAGSRGLTDTQYF.